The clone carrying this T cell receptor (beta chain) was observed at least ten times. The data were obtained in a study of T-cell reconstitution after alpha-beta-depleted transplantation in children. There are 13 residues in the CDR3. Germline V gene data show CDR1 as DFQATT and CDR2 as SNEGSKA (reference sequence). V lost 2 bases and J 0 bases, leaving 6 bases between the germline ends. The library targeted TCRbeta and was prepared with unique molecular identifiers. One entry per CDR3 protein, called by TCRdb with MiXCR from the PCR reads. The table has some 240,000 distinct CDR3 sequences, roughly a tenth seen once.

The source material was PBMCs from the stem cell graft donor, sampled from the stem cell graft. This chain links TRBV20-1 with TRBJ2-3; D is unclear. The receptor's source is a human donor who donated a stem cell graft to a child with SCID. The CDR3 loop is CSARRVSTDTQYF. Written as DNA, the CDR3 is TGCAGTGCTAGACGTGTGAGCACAGATACGCAGTATTTT.